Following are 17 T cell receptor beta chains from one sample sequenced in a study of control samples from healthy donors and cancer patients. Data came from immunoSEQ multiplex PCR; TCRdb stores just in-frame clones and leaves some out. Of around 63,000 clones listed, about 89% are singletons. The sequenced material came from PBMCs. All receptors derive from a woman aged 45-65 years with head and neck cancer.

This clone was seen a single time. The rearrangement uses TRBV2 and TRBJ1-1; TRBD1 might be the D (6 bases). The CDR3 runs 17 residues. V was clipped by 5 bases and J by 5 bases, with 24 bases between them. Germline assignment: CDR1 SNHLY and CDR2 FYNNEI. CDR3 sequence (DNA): TGTGCCAGCAGTAAAACAACCCGGGCCGGGGGGCATACTGAAGCTTTCTTT. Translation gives CASSKTTRAGGHTEAFF.

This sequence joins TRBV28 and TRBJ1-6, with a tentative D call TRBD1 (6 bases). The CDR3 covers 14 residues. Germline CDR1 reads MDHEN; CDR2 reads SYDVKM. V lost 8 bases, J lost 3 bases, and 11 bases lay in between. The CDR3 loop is CASRDTIYNSPLHF. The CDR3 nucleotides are TGTGCCAGCCGGGACACAATCTATAATTCACCCCTCCACTTT. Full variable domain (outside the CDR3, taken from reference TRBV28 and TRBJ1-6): DVKVTQSSRYLVKRTGEKVFLECVQDMDHENMFWYRQDPGLGLRLIYFSYDVKMKEKGDIPEGYSVSREKKERFSLILESASTNQTSMYLCASRDTIYNSPLHFGNGTRLTVT.

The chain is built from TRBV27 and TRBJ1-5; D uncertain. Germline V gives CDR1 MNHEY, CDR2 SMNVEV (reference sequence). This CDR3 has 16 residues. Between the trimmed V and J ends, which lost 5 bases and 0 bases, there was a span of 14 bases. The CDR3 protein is CASSPSKGVSNQPQHF. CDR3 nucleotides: TGTGCCAGCAGTCCTTCCAAGGGTGTTAGCAATCAGCCCCAGCATTTT.

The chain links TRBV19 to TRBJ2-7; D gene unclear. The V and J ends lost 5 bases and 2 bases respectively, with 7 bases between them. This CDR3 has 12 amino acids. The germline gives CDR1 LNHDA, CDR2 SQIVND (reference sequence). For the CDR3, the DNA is TGTGCCAGTAGTGGGCTAGCCTACGAGCAGTACTTC. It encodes CASSGLAYEQYF. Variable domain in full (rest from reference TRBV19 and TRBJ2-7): DGGITQSPKYLFRKEGQNVTLSCEQNLNHDAMYWYRQDPGQGLRLIYYSQIVNDFQKGDIAEGYSVSREKKESFPLTVTSAQKNPTAFYLCASSGLAYEQYFGPGTRLTVT.

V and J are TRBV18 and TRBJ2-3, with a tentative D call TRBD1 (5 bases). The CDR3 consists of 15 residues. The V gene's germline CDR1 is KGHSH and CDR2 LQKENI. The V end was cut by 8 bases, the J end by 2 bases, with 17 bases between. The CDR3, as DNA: TGTGCCAGCGCTACCCGACAGATCATCACAGATACGCAGTATTTT. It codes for CASATRQIITDTQYF.

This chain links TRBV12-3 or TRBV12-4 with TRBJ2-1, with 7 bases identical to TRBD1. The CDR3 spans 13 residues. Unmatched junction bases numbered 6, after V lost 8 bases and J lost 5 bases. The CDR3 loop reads CASRQGQNNEQFF. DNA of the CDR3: TGTGCCAGCCGACAGGGTCAGAACAATGAGCAGTTCTTC.

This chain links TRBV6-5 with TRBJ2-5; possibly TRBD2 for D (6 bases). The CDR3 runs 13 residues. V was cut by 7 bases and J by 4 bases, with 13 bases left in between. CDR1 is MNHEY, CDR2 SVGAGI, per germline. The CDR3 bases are TGTGCCAGCAAATTAGGAGGGAGAGAGACCCAGTACTTC. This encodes CASKLGGRETQYF.

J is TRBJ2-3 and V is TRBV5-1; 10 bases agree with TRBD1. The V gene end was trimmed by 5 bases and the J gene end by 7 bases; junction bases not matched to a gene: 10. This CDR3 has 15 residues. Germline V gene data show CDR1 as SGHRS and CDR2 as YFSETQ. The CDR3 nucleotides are TGCGCCAGCAGTTCAGGGACAGGGGAGGCGTATACGCAGTATTTT. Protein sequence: CASSSGTGEAYTQYF.

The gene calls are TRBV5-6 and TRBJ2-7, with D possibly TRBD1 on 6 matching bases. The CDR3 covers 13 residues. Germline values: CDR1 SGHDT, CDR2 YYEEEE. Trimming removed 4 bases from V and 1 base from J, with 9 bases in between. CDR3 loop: CASSIRGSYEQYF. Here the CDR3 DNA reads TGTGCCAGCAGCATTAGGGGGTCCTACGAGCAGTACTTC.

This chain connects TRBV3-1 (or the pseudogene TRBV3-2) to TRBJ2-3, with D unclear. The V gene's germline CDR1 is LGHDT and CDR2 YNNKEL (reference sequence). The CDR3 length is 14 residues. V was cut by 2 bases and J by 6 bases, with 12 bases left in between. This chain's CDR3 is CASSQPITADTQYF. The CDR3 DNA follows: TGTGCCAGCAGCCAACCTATAACGGCGGATACGCAGTATTTT.

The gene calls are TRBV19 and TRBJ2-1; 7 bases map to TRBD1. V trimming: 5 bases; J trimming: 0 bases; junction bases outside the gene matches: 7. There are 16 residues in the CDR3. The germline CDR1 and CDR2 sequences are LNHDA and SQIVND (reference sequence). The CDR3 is CASSSTGALSYNEQFF. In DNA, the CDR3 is TGTGCCAGTAGTTCCACAGGGGCCCTCTCCTACAATGAGCAGTTCTTC.

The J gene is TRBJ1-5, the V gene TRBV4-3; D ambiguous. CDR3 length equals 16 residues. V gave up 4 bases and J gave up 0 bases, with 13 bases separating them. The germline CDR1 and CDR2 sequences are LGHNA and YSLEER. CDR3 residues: CASSPQRSNSNQPQHF. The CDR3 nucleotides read TGCGCCAGCAGCCCACAGAGGTCCAATAGCAATCAGCCCCAGCATTTT.

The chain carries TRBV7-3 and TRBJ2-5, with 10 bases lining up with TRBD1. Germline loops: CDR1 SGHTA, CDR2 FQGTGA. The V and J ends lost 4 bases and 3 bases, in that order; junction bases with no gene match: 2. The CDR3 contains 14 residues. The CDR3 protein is CASSSGTGEETQYF. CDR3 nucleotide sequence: TGTGCCAGCAGCTCCGGGACAGGGGAAGAGACCCAGTACTTC. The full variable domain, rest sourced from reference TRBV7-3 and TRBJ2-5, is GAGVSQTPSNKVTEKGKYVELRCDPISGHTALYWYRQSLGQGPEFLIYFQGTGAADDSGLPNDRFFAVRPEGSVSTLKIQRTERGDSAVYLCASSSGTGEETQYFGPGTRLLVL.

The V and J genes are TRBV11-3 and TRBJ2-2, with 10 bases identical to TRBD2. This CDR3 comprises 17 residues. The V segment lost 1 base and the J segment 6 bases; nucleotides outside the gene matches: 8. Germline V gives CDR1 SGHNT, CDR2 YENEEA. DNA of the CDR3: TGTGCCAGCAGCTTAGTAGCGGGGGGCCCTGTAGCCGGGGAGCTGTTTTTT. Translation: CASSLVAGGPVAGELFF.

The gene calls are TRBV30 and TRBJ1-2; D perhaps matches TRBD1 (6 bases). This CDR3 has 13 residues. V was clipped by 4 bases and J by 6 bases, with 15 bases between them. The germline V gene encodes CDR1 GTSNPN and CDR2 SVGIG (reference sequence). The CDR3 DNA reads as TGTGCCTGGAAAGGGCAGGGGTTGGATGGCTACACCTTC. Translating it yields CAWKGQGLDGYTF.

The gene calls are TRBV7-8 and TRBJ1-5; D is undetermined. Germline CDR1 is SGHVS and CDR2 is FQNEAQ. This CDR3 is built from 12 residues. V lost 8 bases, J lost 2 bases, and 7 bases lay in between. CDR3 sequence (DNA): TGTGCCAGCGGGGAGGGCAATCAGCCCCAGCATTTT. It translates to CASGEGNQPQHF.

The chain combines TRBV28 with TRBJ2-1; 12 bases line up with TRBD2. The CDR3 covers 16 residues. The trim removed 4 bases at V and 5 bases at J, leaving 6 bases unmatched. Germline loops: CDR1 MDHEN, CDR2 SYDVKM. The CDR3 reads CASSSRTSGENNEQFF. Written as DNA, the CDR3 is TGTGCCAGCAGTTCCCGGACTAGCGGGGAAAACAATGAGCAGTTCTTC.